This TCR beta chain was recorded in a study of blood T cell repertoires in COVID-19. Study-wide context: Whether acute or convalescent, the COVID-19 samples came from the United States, Italy and Spain. T cells, B-cell-depleted T cells, or PBMCs provided the cDNA or gDNA that served as material.

Germline-derived CDR1 and CDR2 are SGHNT and YENEEA. Trimming shortened V by 1 base and J by 3 bases, and 13 bases separated the two germline ends. The CDR3 covers 17 residues. Per the original methods: Amplification from reference gene primers served as the basis for estimated nucleated cell counts. Sequenced by immunoSEQ multiplex PCR; TCRdb stores in-frame clones only, minus some. The V and J calls and clone size were taken over from that table, and D and trimming were inferred from the DNA. The sample lists fewer than 85,000 clones; 83% were seen once. V and J are TRBV11-3 and TRBJ2-6; TRBD2 is a possible D gene (5 bases). The origin of this receptor is a woman aged 60 to 75 with acute or convalescent COVID-19. The sequencing sample was made of peripheral blood. CDR3 region: CASSLVVGNDGANVLTF. The CDR3 DNA follows: TGTGCCAGCAGCTTAGTTGTCGGGAATGATGGGGCCAACGTCCTGACTTTC.